The 19 T cell receptor beta chains below were found in one sample sequenced in a study of regulatory T cells in long-lasting Graves disease. Time point given: newly diagnosed GD, antithyroid drugs for less than 3 months. Following extraction of RNA from PBMCs, that RNA was used to make the TCR library. Relying on iRepertoire HTBI primers and Arm-PCR of CDR3 regions, the team built TCR beta libraries. MiXCR was run by TCRdb on the multiplex PCR reads, yielding one entry per CDR3 protein. The sample contains 300,000 to 400,000 distinct CDR3 sequences, 16% of which appear only once. A further study also used this sample, focusing on T cells in Graves' hyperthyroidism and ophthalmopathy.

The sample in question was peripheral blood mononuclear cells (PBMCs), obtained at new diagnosis, from a patient treated with antithyroid drugs. The receptor set was obtained from a man aged 35 to 55 with Graves disease.

This clonotype was seen at least ten times. The chain employs TRBV28 and TRBJ1-1, with D tentatively TRBD1 (6 bases). The CDR3 covers 14 residues. The germline CDR1 and CDR2 sequences are MDHEN and SYDVKM. V shed 5 bases and J shed 0 bases, with 10 bases lying between them. CDR3 amino acids: CASSPRGLNTEAFF. The CDR3 DNA sequence: TGTGCCAGCAGTCCCAGGGGTCTGAACACTGAAGCTTTCTTT.

This clonotype was seen many times. The V call is TRBV7-2, the J call TRBJ2-7, with 9 bases that match TRBD2. Trimming at V came to 3 bases and at J to 2 bases, leaving 2 bases not matched to a gene. Germline V gives CDR1 SGHTA, CDR2 FQGNSA. The CDR3 spans 14 residues. The CDR3, as DNA: TGTGCCAGCAGCTTCAGCGGGGGGCCCTACGAGCAGTACTTC. Translating it yields CASSFSGGPYEQYF.

With regard to this clonotype: This could be a read error, since a much larger clone is one nucleotide away. V is TRBV20-1 and J is TRBJ2-3; D ambiguous. Per germline, CDR1 DFQATT and CDR2 SNEGSKA (reference sequence). The CDR3 has 13 residues. CDR3 sequence: CNASSTSTDTQYF. The CDR3 bases are TGCAATGCTAGTTCCACTAGCACAGATACGCAGTATTTT.

This clonotype was picked up a small number of times. This chain links TRBV11-2 with TRBJ2-3, with D uncertain. Deletions cut 0 bases from V and 6 bases from J, with 16 bases between. The V gene's germline CDR1 is SGHAT and CDR2 FQNNGV. The CDR3 runs 16 residues. The CDR3 region has the DNA TGTGCCAGCAGCTTAGAGTGGCTACCGCCGAGGGATACGCAGTATTTT. This encodes CASSLEWLPPRDTQYF.

V gene TRBV12-3 or TRBV12-4 combines with J gene TRBJ2-2, with a tentative D call TRBD1 (6 bases). There are 13 residues in the CDR3. The V end was cut by 6 bases, the J end by 8 bases, with 13 bases between. The chain's CDR3 is CASRPGAPGELFF. The CDR3 region has the DNA TGTGCCAGCAGACCAGGGGCGCCGGGGGAGCTGTTTTTT.

V is TRBV20-1 and J is TRBJ2-5, with 8 bases fitting TRBD1. Germline CDR1 is DFQATT and CDR2 is SNEGSKA (reference sequence). The junction had 9 bases not matched to a gene; V was cut back by 5 bases and J by 4 bases. The CDR3 totals 14 residues. CDR3 sequence: CSAGGQGIGETQYF. The CDR3 DNA is TGCAGTGCTGGCGGACAGGGAATCGGAGAGACCCAGTACTTC.

The chain employs TRBV12-3 or TRBV12-4 and TRBJ1-4; maybe TRBD1 (5 bases). The CDR3 consists of 16 residues. V was trimmed by 4 bases and J by 3 bases, leaving 15 bases between them. CDR3 nucleotides: TGTGCCAGCAGTTCCTTCGGGGGACGGGCTAATGAAAAACTGTTTTTT. Amino acids: CASSSFGGRANEKLFF.

This clonotype was seen many times. The V and J genes are TRBV12-3 or TRBV12-4 and TRBJ1-2, with D perhaps matching TRBD1 (5 bases). The CDR3 extends over 15 amino acids. The ends were cut back, 6 bases at V and 4 bases at J, with 18 bases in the middle. The CDR3 spells CASRPDSPVVYGYTF. In DNA, the CDR3 is TGTGCCAGCAGACCCGACAGCCCGGTAGTCTATGGCTACACCTTC.

The chain employs TRBV20-1 and TRBJ2-7; D uncertain. Germline V lookup: CDR1 DFQATT, CDR2 SNEGSKA (reference sequence). The length of the CDR3 is 12 residues. Trimming stripped 5 bases from V and 5 bases from J, with 13 bases between. Here the CDR3 DNA reads TGCAGTGCTGGAAGTAGGGTTCACGAGCAGTACTTC. Its protein is CSAGSRVHEQYF.

This clonotype was recorded at least ten times. The chain couples TRBV2 to TRBJ1-6; 7 nucleotides match TRBD1. The germline V gene encodes CDR1 SNHLY and CDR2 FYNNEI. The CDR3 consists of 14 residues. Losses at the gene ends were 8 bases for V and 7 bases for J; bases not matched to a gene: 8. The CDR3 DNA follows: TGTGCCAGCGGTAGGGGACAGTCAAATTCACCCCTCCACTTT. This gives the protein CASGRGQSNSPLHF.

This sequence joins TRBV5-5 and TRBJ2-7; tentative D call: TRBD1 (6 bases). Germline values: CDR1 SGHKS, CDR2 YYEKEE (reference sequence). The CDR3 contains 16 residues. Trimming removed 0 bases from V and 3 bases from J, with 16 bases in between. This chain's CDR3 is CASSLGGQSSLYEQYF. The CDR3 nucleotides are TGTGCCAGCAGCTTGGGGGGACAATCGTCCCTCTACGAGCAGTACTTC.

The chain joins TRBV20-1 to TRBJ1-1; D ambiguous. Trimming took 5 bases from V and 6 from J, leaving 16 bases between them. Germline CDR1 and CDR2: DFQATT and SNEGSKA (reference sequence). The CDR3 is made up of 13 amino acids. Here the CDR3 reads CSAPRTGRSEAFF. The CDR3 DNA is TGCAGTGCTCCCCGAACGGGTCGCTCTGAAGCTTTCTTT.

At least ten counts were recorded for this clonotype. The rearrangement uses TRBV7-9 and TRBJ1-2; 10 bases fit TRBD1. J lost 3 bases, V lost 3 bases, and 1 base had no gene match. The CDR3 has 14 residues. In germline, CDR1 is SEHNR, CDR2 FQNEAQ (reference sequence). The CDR3 protein is CASSLTGGDYGYTF. The CDR3 DNA is TGTGCCAGCAGCTTGACAGGGGGCGACTATGGCTACACCTTC.

In its sample, this clonotype was seen many times. The chain combines TRBV11-2 with TRBJ2-7; D might be TRBD1 (5 bases). V was shortened by 0 bases and J by 9 bases, with 15 bases between the two germline ends. Germline V gives CDR1 SGHAT, CDR2 FQNNGV. CDR3 length: 14 amino acids. The CDR3: CASSLERGGTGQYF. In nucleotides, the CDR3 is TGTGCCAGCAGCTTAGAAAGGGGCGGTACGGGGCAGTACTTC.

At least ten counts were recorded for this clonotype. The chain employs TRBV12-3 or TRBV12-4 and TRBJ2-3, with D perhaps TRBD1 (6 bases). The ends were cut back, 5 bases at V and 2 bases at J, with 8 bases in the middle. This CDR3 spans 13 amino acids. The CDR3 spells CASSRTDTDTQYF. Here the CDR3 DNA reads TGTGCCAGCAGTAGGACAGACACAGATACGCAGTATTTT.

The table lists this clonotype with many counts. This chain connects TRBV11-2 to TRBJ1-2; unclear D gene. V lost 4 bases and J 4 bases, leaving 10 bases between the germline ends. CDR3 length: 13 residues. Germline CDR1 is SGHAT and CDR2 is FQNNGV. For the CDR3, the DNA is TGTGCCAGCAGCTACACTGGGAGCTATGGCTACACCTTC. Protein: CASSYTGSYGYTF.

This clonotype has only one observation. The V call is TRBV28, the J call TRBJ1-2; perhaps TRBD1 as D (5 bases). The CDR3 spans 15 residues. CDR1 is MDHEN, CDR2 SYDVKM, per germline. V lost 6 bases, J lost 3 bases, and 17 bases lay in between. CDR3 sequence reads: CASSPGGRMDYGYTF. CDR3 nucleotide sequence: TGTGCCAGCAGCCCGGGGGGGAGGATGGACTATGGCTACACCTTC.

This clonotype was counted many times. The chain has TRBV4-1 and TRBJ2-2; the match to TRBD1 covers 8 bases. Per the germline V gene, CDR1 is MGHRA and CDR2 is YSYEKL. The CDR3 length is 15 residues. V was pared by 1 base and J by 7 bases, with 5 bases of the junction left unmatched. This CDR3 is CASSQGQGRIGELFF. The DNA for the CDR3 is TGCGCCAGCAGCCAAGGACAGGGGAGGATCGGGGAGCTGTTTTTT.

This clonotype showed up many times. The rearrangement uses TRBV30 and TRBJ2-1, with D possibly being TRBD2 (6 bases). The CDR3 runs 11 residues. Per germline, CDR1 GTSNPN and CDR2 SVGIG (reference sequence). V was trimmed by 6 bases and J by 4 bases, leaving 7 bases between them. The CDR3 DNA follows: TGTGCCTGTGGGGGGTACAATGAGCAGTTCTTC. Encoded protein: CACGGYNEQFF.